These 25 T cell receptor beta chains came from one sample sequenced in a study of shared clonotypes between healthy human individuals. Only in-frame clones appear in the TCRdb table, and some are missing; sequencing was by immunoSEQ multiplex PCR. The table has 450,000 to 600,000 clones, 70% to 85% seen once. The source material was PBMCs. These receptors were taken from a middle-aged woman in good health. Some clones in this sample may be carry-over from other donors' samples.

The rearrangement uses TRBV19 and TRBJ2-7; D may correspond to TRBD1 or TRBD2 (5 bases each). Germline V gene sequence: CDR1 LNHDA, CDR2 SQIVND (reference sequence). The CDR3 length is 14 residues. V was shortened by 1 base and J by 2 bases, with 9 bases between the two germline ends. Written as DNA, the CDR3 is TGTGCCAGTAGTATAGGGGGACGGACCTACGAGCAGTACTTC. This gives the protein CASSIGGRTYEQYF. Looking up the rest from reference TRBV19 and TRBJ2-7 gives the full variable domain: DGGITQSPKYLFRKEGQNVTLSCEQNLNHDAMYWYRQDPGQGLRLIYYSQIVNDFQKGDIAEGYSVSREKKESFPLTVTSAQKNPTAFYLCASSIGGRTYEQYFGPGTRLTVT.

This sequence joins TRBV30 and TRBJ2-2; TRBD2 matches at 8 bases. From germline, CDR1 is GTSNPN and CDR2 SVGIG (reference sequence). The V segment lost 1 base and the J segment 6 bases; nucleotides outside the gene matches: 4. This CDR3 has 14 residues. The DNA of the CDR3 is TGTGCCTGGAGTGAGAGGACTAGCTCCGGGGAGCTGTTTTTT. Protein sequence: CAWSERTSSGELFF.

The V call is TRBV13, the J call TRBJ2-5; D is undetermined. CDR1 and CDR2 (germline): PRHDT, FYEKMQ (reference sequence). Trimming stripped 1 base from V and 2 bases from J, with 5 bases between. The CDR3 runs 13 residues. The DNA of the CDR3 is TGTGCCAGCAGCTTAGTACAGCAAGAGACCCAGTACTTC. It specifies CASSLVQQETQYF.

The chain is built from TRBV7-9 and TRBJ2-7; TRBD2 matches 15 bases. From germline, CDR1 is SEHNR and CDR2 FQNEAQ (reference sequence). J gave up 7 bases and V 4 bases, and 8 bases lay outside the gene matches. The CDR3 contains 16 residues. In nucleotides, the CDR3 is TGTGCCAGCAGCTCTCACTGGGGGACTAGCGGGAGGGAGCAGTACTTC. It translates to CASSSHWGTSGREQYF.

The chain recombines TRBV10-3 with TRBJ2-3; D not certain. The V end was cut by 5 bases, the J end by 2 bases, with 8 bases between. There are 13 residues in the CDR3. Germline CDR1 reads ENHRY; CDR2 reads SYGVKD. The chain's CDR3 is CAISFLLTDTQYF. In DNA form, the CDR3 reads TGTGCCATCAGTTTCTTACTCACAGATACGCAGTATTTT.

This clone was seen a few times. The chain couples TRBV20-1 to TRBJ2-1; TRBD1 might be the D (6 bases). V dropped 3 bases and J dropped 12 bases, with 12 bases sitting between them. Germline V gene data show CDR1 as DFQATT and CDR2 as SNEGSKA (reference sequence). The CDR3 totals 11 residues. CDR3 sequence (DNA): TGCAGTGCTAGTAGGGGGAGTTCGCAGTTCTTC. Translation gives CSASRGSSQFF.

This chain links TRBV9 with TRBJ2-2; maybe TRBD2 (6 bases). CDR1 and CDR2 from the germline V gene are SGDLS and YYNGEE. V was shortened by 0 bases and J by 3 bases, with 9 bases between the two germline ends. The CDR3 has 15 residues. CDR3 DNA: TGTGCCAGCAGCGTAGGGGACTTCTACACCGGGGAGCTGTTTTTT. This encodes CASSVGDFYTGELFF.

The chain combines TRBV9 with TRBJ2-7, with 9 bases that match TRBD2. Losses at the gene ends were 0 bases for V and 2 bases for J; bases not matched to a gene: 3. CDR1 SGDLS and CDR2 YYNGEE come from the germline V gene. The CDR3 sequence is 15 residues long. In nucleotides, the CDR3 is TGTGCCAGCAGCGTAGCTAGCGGGGCAACCTACGAGCAGTACTTC. Amino acids: CASSVASGATYEQYF.

This clone was found once. This chain joins TRBV18 and TRBJ1-3, with D perhaps TRBD1 (5 bases). The CDR3 spans 16 residues. Per germline, CDR1 KGHSH and CDR2 LQKENI. V gave up 0 bases and J gave up 1 base, with 10 bases separating them. Written as DNA, the CDR3 is TGTGCCAGCTCACCACCCCAGGGCTCATCTGGAAACACCATATATTTT. Protein product: CASSPPQGSSGNTIYF.

This clone was observed a single time. This sequence joins TRBV28 and TRBJ1-1; D is possibly TRBD1 (5 bases). The V and J ends lost 2 bases and 0 bases respectively, with 10 bases between them. The CDR3 is 15 amino acids. Per the germline V gene, CDR1 is MDHEN and CDR2 is SYDVKM. DNA of the CDR3: TGTGCCAGCAGTTTACGGACACCCATGAACACTGAAGCTTTCTTT. Translating gives CASSLRTPMNTEAFF.

The genes are TRBV5-1 and TRBJ2-1, with 8 bases matching TRBD2. The CDR3 has 14 residues. J gave up 6 bases and V 7 bases, and 9 bases lay outside the gene matches. Germline CDR1 reads SGHRS; CDR2 reads YFSETQ. This CDR3 reads CASSALAASNEQFF. The CDR3 DNA is TGCGCCAGCTCCGCACTAGCGGCAAGCAATGAGCAGTTCTTC.

The J gene is TRBJ2-7, the V gene TRBV27, with TRBD1 matching 10 bases. The CDR3 contains 17 residues. From germline, CDR1 is MNHEY and CDR2 SMNVEV (reference sequence). The trim removed 0 bases at V and 2 bases at J, leaving 7 bases unmatched. The CDR3: CASSLSPTGTGAYEQYF. The DNA of the CDR3 is TGTGCCAGCAGTTTATCCCCGACCGGGACAGGGGCCTACGAGCAGTACTTC.

Note on this clone: Additional DNA sequences in this sample encode the identical CDR3. This sequence joins TRBV5-1 and TRBJ1-4; D is unresolved. The CDR3 is 14 amino acids. V gave up 0 bases and J gave up 2 bases, with 5 bases separating them. In germline, CDR1 is SGHRS, CDR2 YFSETQ. In nucleotides, the CDR3 is TGCGCCAGCAGCTTGGGGTCCACTAATGAAAAACTGTTTTTT. Translation gives CASSLGSTNEKLFF.

The chain links TRBV11-3 to TRBJ2-2; 7 bases agree with TRBD1. The V gene end was trimmed by 7 bases and the J gene end by 3 bases; junction bases not matched to a gene: 5. This CDR3 is 14 amino acids long. Per the germline V gene, CDR1 is SGHNT and CDR2 is YENEEA. This CDR3 is CASTRTGDTGELFF. DNA for the CDR3: TGTGCCAGCACCCGAACAGGGGACACCGGGGAGCTGTTTTTT.

The gene calls are TRBV19 and TRBJ2-7; D unclear. Trimming removed 1 base from V and 6 bases from J, with 10 bases in between. The CDR3 totals 13 residues. Per the germline V gene, CDR1 is LNHDA and CDR2 is SQIVND (reference sequence). CDR3 region: CASSIVPNREQYF. CDR3 sequence (DNA): TGTGCCAGTAGTATAGTCCCCAATCGCGAGCAGTACTTC.

The gene calls are TRBV29-1 and TRBJ2-7; the match to TRBD1 covers 7 bases. This CDR3 has 12 residues. Trimming removed 7 bases from V and 0 bases from J; junction bases left unmatched: 3. The germline V gene has CDR1 SQVTM and CDR2 ANQGSEA. The CDR3 region is CSGRDSSYEQYF. DNA of the CDR3: TGCAGCGGCCGGGACAGCTCCTACGAGCAGTACTTC.

This chain links TRBV2 with TRBJ2-6; tentative D call: TRBD1 (6 bases). The CDR3 extends over 13 amino acids. Germline V gives CDR1 SNHLY, CDR2 FYNNEI. V shed 11 bases and J shed 2 bases, with 10 bases lying between them. Written as DNA, the CDR3 is TGTGCCGGTACAGGGCCTGGGGCCAACGTCCTGACTTTC. It codes for CAGTGPGANVLTF.

CDR3 DNA: TGTGCCAGCAGCCGCACGGGCCAGTGGGGCCAAGAGACCCAGTACTTC. This codes for CASSRTGQWGQETQYF. The chain joins TRBV5-8 to TRBJ2-5; D remains unclear. Trimming left V 4 bases short and J 1 base short, with 17 bases between. This CDR3 is 16 amino acids long. Germline V gene lookup returns CDR1 SGHTS and CDR2 YDEGEE.

The gene calls are TRBV11-2 and TRBJ2-7, with 7 nucleotides matching TRBD1. The ends lost 4 bases at V and 3 bases at J; junction bases unmatched: 9. Germline values: CDR1 SGHAT, CDR2 FQNNGV. The CDR3 consists of 15 residues. CDR3 nucleotides: TGTGCCAGCAGCTCGACAGGGTTCGGAGGCTACGAGCAGTACTTC. It codes for CASSSTGFGGYEQYF.

The chain combines TRBV29-1 with TRBJ2-1, with 7 bases lining up with TRBD2. The CDR3 is made up of 14 amino acids. V lost 4 bases to trimming and J lost 6 bases; unmatched junction nucleotides: 9. CDR1 is SQVTM, CDR2 ANQGSEA, per germline. CDR3 sequence (DNA): TGCAGCGTTGTAAAAGCGGGGACCGTCAATGAGCAGTTCTTC. Translation gives CSVVKAGTVNEQFF.

V usage is TRBV4-3 and J usage is TRBJ2-2; 9 bases align to TRBD1. The CDR3 extends over 18 amino acids. Trimming removed 3 bases from V and 1 base from J; junction bases left unmatched: 9. Germline CDR1 LGHNA, CDR2 YSLEER. The CDR3 DNA sequence: TGCGCCAGCAGCCATGGGCTACAGGACAGGGGGAACACCGGGGAGCTGTTTTTT. The encoded protein is CASSHGLQDRGNTGELFF.

This clone occurred once. This chain joins TRBV28 and TRBJ2-1; possibly TRBD2 for D (6 bases). From germline, CDR1 is MDHEN and CDR2 SYDVKM. With 3 bases removed from V and 4 bases from J, the gap between germline ends came to 13 bases. This CDR3 spans 15 amino acids. CDR3 nucleotide sequence: TGTGCCAGCAGTTTTGCGGGGAGCCCATACAATGAGCAGTTCTTC. Translated, it gives CASSFAGSPYNEQFF. The full variable domain, in which reference TRBV28 and TRBJ2-1 provide the parts outside the CDR3, is DVKVTQSSRYLVKRTGEKVFLECVQDMDHENMFWYRQDPGLGLRLIYFSYDVKMKEKGDIPEGYSVSREKKERFSLILESASTNQTSMYLCASSFAGSPYNEQFFGPGTRLTVL.

The V and J genes are TRBV6-1 and TRBJ2-7; perhaps TRBD1 as D (7 bases). The length of the CDR3 is 13 residues. V was pared by 6 bases and J by 4 bases, with 13 bases between. The germline gives CDR1 MNHNS, CDR2 SASEGT. This chain's CDR3 is CASRDRTIYEQYF. The DNA of the CDR3 is TGTGCCAGCAGGGACAGGACTATTTACGAGCAGTACTTC.

The chain joins TRBV4-3 to TRBJ1-1; D unclear. Germline V gene sequence: CDR1 LGHNA, CDR2 YSLEER. This CDR3 has 15 amino acids. Trimming shortened V by 4 bases and J by 1 base, and 13 bases separated the two germline ends. The CDR3 region has the DNA TGCGCCAGCAGCCCTACAGCAGGTCGGAACACTGAAGCTTTCTTT. Its protein is CASSPTAGRNTEAFF.

This clone was seen only a few times. The chain is built from TRBV7-9 and TRBJ2-5; possibly TRBD1 for D (7 bases). The ends were cut back, 4 bases at V and 6 bases at J, with 12 bases in the middle. Germline V gene lookup returns CDR1 SEHNR and CDR2 FQNEAQ (reference sequence). The CDR3 totals 13 residues. The CDR3 nucleotides read TGTGCCAGCAGCTCCCCAGGGGGGAAGACCCAGTACTTC. Protein: CASSSPGGKTQYF.